A selection of T cell receptor beta chains follows, all from one sample in a study of blood T cell repertoires in COVID-19. Assay used: immunoSEQ multiplex PCR; TCRdb lists only in-frame clones, some missing. Of 250,000 to 350,000 clones listed, about 87% are singletons. Sequences were obtained from peripheral blood. All receptors derive from a woman in her forties or fifties who had recovered from COVID-19. Both conserved end residues are part of each CDR3. Fields, in order: J gene, clone size, V gene, D gene, CDR3 protein, CDR3 DNA. D genes are given only for firm matches. Only some rows state a clone size, as once, few, many or a class for expanded clones.

>TRBJ1-3|NA|TRBV30|TRBD1
CAWSVQGTVGNTIYF
TGTGCCTGGAGTGTACAAGGGACAGTTGGAAACACCATATATTTT
>TRBJ1-4|NA|TRBV11-2|TRBD1
CATTDRGGSGEKLFF
TGTGCCACCACGGACAGGGGCGGTTCAGGAGAAAAACTGTTTTTT
>TRBJ2-7|NA|TRBV7-9|NA
CASRWGVGVGEQYF
TGTGCCAGCAGGTGGGGGGTTGGTGTGGGAGAGCAGTACTTC
>TRBJ2-2|NA|TRBV6-2/TRBV6-3|NA
CASSRTPGLRNTGELFF
TGTGCCAGCAGCCGAACCCCGGGACTCAGGAACACCGGGGAGCTGTTTTTT
>TRBJ1-2|once|TRBV4-3|NA
CASSPQAATRYGYTF
TGCGCCAGCAGCCCACAGGCGGCCACCCGCTATGGCTACACCTTC
>TRBJ1-2|NA|TRBV9|NA
CASSPHREGYTF
TGTGCCAGCAGCCCACATCGGGAGGGCTACACCTTC
>TRBJ1-1|NA|TRBV18|NA
CASSPGQTEAFF
TGTGCCAGCTCACCAGGACAGACTGAAGCTTTCTTT
>TRBJ2-7|NA|TRBV15|TRBD1
CATSRVGGTGGAQQYF
TGTGCCACCAGCAGAGTGGGGGGGACAGGGGGCGCGCAGCAGTACTTC
>TRBJ1-3|NA|TRBV28|TRBD1
CASSLTRQGGNTIYF
TGTGCCAGCAGTTTAACCCGACAGGGTGGAAACACCATATATTTT
>TRBJ1-2|once|TRBV6-1|TRBD1
CASSLDRRDGYTF
TGTGCCAGCAGTCTGGACAGGCGTGATGGCTACACCTTC
>TRBJ1-4|NA|TRBV29-1|NA
CSGGGWNEKLFF
TGCAGCGGCGGGGGGTGGAATGAAAAACTGTTTTTT
>TRBJ2-1|NA|TRBV29-1|NA
CSVDGGTTHNEQFF
TGCAGCGTTGACGGCGGGACGACCCACAATGAGCAGTTCTTC
>TRBJ1-2|NA|TRBV27|NA
CASSLSQGGGYTF
TGTGCCAGCAGTTTATCCCAGGGAGGTGGCTACACCTTC
>TRBJ2-5|once|TRBV5-1|TRBD1
CASSLGQGGETQYF
TGCGCCAGCAGCTTGGGACAGGGGGGAGAGACCCAGTACTTC
>TRBJ1-1|NA|TRBV29-1|NA
CSVVTALNTEAFF
TGCAGCGTTGTGACAGCCCTGAACACTGAAGCTTTCTTT
>TRBJ2-2|many|TRBV27|NA
CASSFTRSRFNTGELFF
TGTGCCAGCAGTTTTACCCGGTCGCGGTTCAACACCGGGGAGCTGTTTTTT
>TRBJ1-5|NA|TRBV24-1|NA
CATSEYGQRRHSNQPQHF
TGTGCCACCAGTGAATACGGACAGAGGCGACATAGCAATCAGCCCCAGCATTTT
>TRBJ2-3|NA|TRBV5-4|NA
CASSSRFPSTDTQYF
TGTGCCAGCAGCTCGCGGTTCCCTAGCACAGATACGCAGTATTTT
>TRBJ1-1|NA|TRBV6-5|NA
CASSYSVGRVTEAFF
TGTGCCAGCAGTTACTCGGTGGGCAGGGTCACTGAAGCTTTCTTT
>TRBJ1-2|NA|TRBV19|NA
CASSEERNYGYTF
TGTGCCAGTTCGGAGGAGAGAAACTATGGCTACACCTTC
>TRBJ2-7|NA|TRBV28|NA
CASSSAYEQYF
TGTGCCAGCAGTTCAGCCTACGAGCAGTACTTC
>TRBJ2-2|NA|TRBV27|NA
CASGASVQTGELFF
TGTGCCAGCGGGGCGAGTGTCCAGACCGGGGAGCTGTTTTTT
>TRBJ1-2|NA|TRBV4-3|NA
CASSQDRARRDYGYTF
TGCGCCAGCAGCCAAGATCGGGCAAGGAGGGACTATGGCTACACCTTC
>TRBJ1-6|NA|TRBV6-1|NA
CASSEGHSYNSPLHF
TGTGCCAGCAGTGAAGGGCACTCCTATAATTCACCCCTCCACTTT
>TRBJ2-7|NA|TRBV5-8|NA
CASSLAAVEGPRFYEQYF
TGTGCCAGCAGCTTGGCCGCGGTGGAGGGGCCTAGGTTTTACGAGCAGTACTTC
>TRBJ1-2|NA|TRBV12-3/TRBV12-4|NA
CASSTGTYGYTF
TGTGCCAGCAGTACAGGGACCTATGGCTACACCTTC
>TRBJ2-3|NA|TRBV19|TRBD2
CASSLSGGGYENTQYF
TGTGCCAGTAGTCTTAGCGGGGGGGGATACGAGAATACGCAGTATTTT
>TRBJ1-5|NA|TRBV4-1|NA
CASSQDSAGPNPFYSNQPQHF
TGCGCCAGCAGCCAAGATTCGGCAGGGCCGAACCCCTTTTATAGCAATCAGCCCCAGCATTTT
>TRBJ2-2|few|TRBV5-1|TRBD1
CASSFGQGAIGELFF
TGCGCCAGCAGCTTCGGACAGGGGGCGATCGGGGAGCTGTTTTTT
>TRBJ2-3|NA|TRBV28|TRBD2
CASTTNKRSSGRARDTQYF
TGTGCCAGCACCACGAATAAAAGGTCTAGCGGGAGGGCAAGGGATACGCAGTATTTT
>TRBJ2-4|NA|TRBV5-6|TRBD2
CASRNGRTSGPTAKNIQYF
TGTGCCAGCAGAAATGGGAGGACTAGCGGTCCAACGGCCAAAAACATTCAGTACTTC
>TRBJ1-4|NA|TRBV19|NA
CASSPPGEKLFF
TGTGCCAGTAGTCCTCCAGGAGAAAAACTGTTTTTT
>TRBJ2-2|NA|TRBV4-1|NA
CASSLSFFTGELFF
TGCGCCAGCAGCTTGAGCTTTTTCACCGGGGAGCTGTTTTTT
>TRBJ2-6|NA|TRBV29-1|TRBD1
CSVGGTGGYSGANVLTF
TGCAGCGTTGGCGGGACAGGGGGATACTCTGGGGCCAACGTCCTGACTTTC
>TRBJ2-7|NA|TRBV4-2|TRBD2
CASSQDNHGGGSPQYF
TGTGCCAGCAGCCAAGATAACCACGGAGGCGGGAGCCCGCAGTACTTC
>TRBJ1-1|NA|TRBV11-2|TRBD1
CASSFYGTALNTEAFF
TGTGCCAGCAGCTTTTACGGGACAGCCTTGAACACTGAAGCTTTCTTT
>TRBJ1-1|NA|TRBV18|TRBD1
CASSPTGQGGTEAFF
TGTGCCAGCTCACCGACAGGACAGGGAGGAACTGAAGCTTTCTTT
>TRBJ2-5|NA|TRBV10-2|NA
CASRVGVGETQYF
TGCGCCAGCAGGGTCGGGGTGGGAGAGACCCAGTACTTC
>TRBJ2-3|NA|TRBV27|NA
CASTPAGTDTQYF
TGTGCCAGCACCCCGGCGGGCACAGATACGCAGTATTTT
>TRBJ2-7|NA|TRBV15|NA
CATSREQGQYEQYF
TGTGCCACCAGCAGAGAACAGGGTCAGTACGAGCAGTACTTC
>TRBJ2-5|few|TRBV3-1/TRBV3-2|TRBD2
CASSRGTSTGWETQYF
TGTGCCAGCAGCCGAGGGACTAGCACAGGGTGGGAGACCCAGTACTTC
>TRBJ2-2|NA|TRBV11-3|NA
CASSSGNSGELFF
TGTGCCAGCAGCTCCGGGAATTCAGGGGAGCTGTTTTTT
>TRBJ2-5|once|TRBV2|NA
CASSEILSQETQYF
TGTGCCAGCAGTGAAATTTTATCCCAAGAGACCCAGTACTTC
>TRBJ2-3|NA|TRBV7-9|TRBD2
CASTPPLGRGSTDTQYF
TGTGCCAGCACCCCCCCACTGGGGAGGGGTAGCACAGATACGCAGTATTTT
>TRBJ2-7|NA|TRBV7-2|TRBD1
CASNTGWDRLSYEQYF
TGTGCCAGCAACACTGGGTGGGACAGGCTCTCCTACGAGCAGTACTTC
>TRBJ2-3|NA|TRBV7-2|TRBD2
CASSLLRVGGGTDTQYF
TGTGCCAGCAGCCTACTTAGGGTCGGCGGGGGAACAGATACGCAGTATTTT
>TRBJ1-2|few|TRBV19|NA
CASTRRDISYGYTF
TGTGCCAGTACCCGCCGGGACATATCCTATGGCTACACCTTC
>TRBJ1-1|once|TRBV6-5|NA
CASSYSQNSLNTEAFF
TGTGCCAGCAGTTACTCTCAGAACAGCTTGAACACTGAAGCTTTCTTT
>TRBJ1-5|NA|TRBV11-2|NA
CASSTVGQPQHF
TGTGCCAGCAGCACGGTCGGGCAGCCCCAGCATTTT
>TRBJ1-2|NA|TRBV9|NA
CASSVDTNIYGYTF
TGTGCCAGCAGCGTAGATACAAACATCTATGGCTACACCTTC